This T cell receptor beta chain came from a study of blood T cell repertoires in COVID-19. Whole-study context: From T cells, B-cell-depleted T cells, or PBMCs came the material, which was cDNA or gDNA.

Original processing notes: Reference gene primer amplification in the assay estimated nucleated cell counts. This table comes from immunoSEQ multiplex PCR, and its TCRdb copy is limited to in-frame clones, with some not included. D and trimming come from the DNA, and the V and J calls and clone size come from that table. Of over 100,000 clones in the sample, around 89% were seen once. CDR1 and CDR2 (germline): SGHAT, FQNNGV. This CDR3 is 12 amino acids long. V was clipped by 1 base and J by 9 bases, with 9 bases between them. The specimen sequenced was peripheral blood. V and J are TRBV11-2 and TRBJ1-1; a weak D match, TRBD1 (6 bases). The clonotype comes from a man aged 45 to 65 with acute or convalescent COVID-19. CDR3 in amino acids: CASSLGGTKAFF. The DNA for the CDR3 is TGTGCCAGCAGCTTAGGGGGGACAAAAGCTTTCTTT.